This T cell receptor (beta chain) was retrieved from a study of blood T cell repertoires in COVID-19. Study-level information: From the United States, Italy and Spain came samples of acute and convalescent COVID-19. PBMCs, B-cell-depleted T cells, or T cells provided the cDNA or gDNA that made up the material.

CDR1 KGHDR and CDR2 SFDVKD come from the germline V gene. CDR3 length equals 15 residues. V trimming: 5 bases; J trimming: 3 bases; junction bases outside the gene matches: 4. Profiling relied on immunoSEQ multiplex PCR, and the TCRdb table lists in-frame clones only, not all of them. There are approximately 190,000 clones in the sample; 80% to 90% occur only once, and around 15% lies in the top ten. Sequences were obtained from peripheral blood. J is TRBJ2-5 and V is TRBV24-1, with TRBD1 matching 11 bases. This TCR was sampled from a man aged 25-45 years with active or convalescent COVID-19. The CDR3 sequence is CATSAPGQGEETQYF. The CDR3 DNA is TGTGCCACCAGTGCCCCGGGACAGGGGGAAGAGACCCAGTACTTC.